This entry describes one T cell receptor (beta chain). Its target antigen remains unknown. Qualities for individual bases were not recorded, and no much larger clone is one base off. The data derive from a study of cytomegalovirus exposure and HLA in healthy donors (TCRdb year 2017). A note on the overall study: According to a later analysis, one platform produced both the 100 to 150 validation repertoires and the 720 or so repertoires of the first cohort. The study aimed to test whether signatures of past pathogen exposure could be identified by cataloging public T cell receptors. In addition to the first cohort of 666 subjects, a separate validation cohort of some 120 different subjects was used. The study combined high-throughput TCR immunosequencing, statistical association of individual TCRs with disease status, and machine learning to predict cytomegalovirus infection status.

Separate from the approximately 730-subject first cohort, the validation cohort of about 120 subjects was the group to which the donors belonged. The method behind the library was the immunoSEQ multiplex PCR assay. The study's processing was this. To diagnose cytomegalovirus status from the catalog of TCR beta chain sequences, a statistical classification framework was built. TCRdb's version of the immuneACCESS table is confined to in-frame rearrangements and falls short of the full clone set. An unresolved V gene accounts for under half of the shortfall where checked; the remainder is of unknown origin. V and J calls and clone size are as listed in that table; D and trimming were resolved from the DNA. Present in this sample are a few hundred thousand clones, nearly 90% of which were seen just once. The top ten clonotypes cover roughly 0.96% of the sample. V is pared back by 1 base and J by 3 bases, with 11 bases lying between the germline termini. CDR1 SGHTS and CDR2 YDEGEE were looked up in the germline V gene. Inclusive of the bounding cysteine and phenylalanine, the CDR3 is 14 residues long. This entry keeps only the CDR3 DNA: 42 bases, framed from base 1.

What the study reported, not specific to this receptor: A later analysis had no HLA typing for the validation cohort, so co-occurrence there was scored across all 130 or so repertoires. The classifier was reported to diagnose cytomegalovirus status with high specificity and sensitivity in both the original cohort and the validation cohort. The authors suggested that the approach could potentially be generalized to other disease states and immunological phenotypes. A later analysis found that TCRs clustered in the first cohort also tended to co-occur in the roughly 120 validation repertoires, with 94% of cluster scores above 0. In vitro tests confirmed that three of the cytomegalovirus-associated TCR beta chains recognize cytomegalovirus antigens. In the study, around 150 TCR beta chains were listed as associated with cytomegalovirus. Most TCR sequences were observed very rarely across donors, whereas some public TCRs were present in many individuals.

Sequencing input: PBMCs. This clonotype originated in a man aged 25-40 years in good health and CMV-seronegative. The V and J segments used are TRBV5-8 and TRBJ2-7; possibly the D gene is TRBD1, per 5 matching bases. CDR3 region: CASSLQRGGYEQYF. The nucleotide sequence reads TGTGCCAGCAGCTTGCAAAGGGGCGGCTACGAGCAGTACTTC.